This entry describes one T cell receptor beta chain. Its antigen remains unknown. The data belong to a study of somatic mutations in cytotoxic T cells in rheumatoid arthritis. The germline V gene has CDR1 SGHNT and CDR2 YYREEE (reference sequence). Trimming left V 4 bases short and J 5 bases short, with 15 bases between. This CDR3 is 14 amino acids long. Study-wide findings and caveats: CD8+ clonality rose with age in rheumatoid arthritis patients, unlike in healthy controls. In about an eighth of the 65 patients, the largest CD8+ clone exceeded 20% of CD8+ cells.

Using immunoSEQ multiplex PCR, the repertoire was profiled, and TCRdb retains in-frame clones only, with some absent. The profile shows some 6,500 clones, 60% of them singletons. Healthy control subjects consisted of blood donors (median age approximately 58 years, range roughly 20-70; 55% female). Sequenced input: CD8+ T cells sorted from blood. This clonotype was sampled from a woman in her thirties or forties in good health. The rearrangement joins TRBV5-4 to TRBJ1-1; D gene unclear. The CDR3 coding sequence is TGTGCCAGCAGCCTATTATCGGCGCGGACTGAAGCTTTCTTT. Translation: CASSLLSARTEAFF.